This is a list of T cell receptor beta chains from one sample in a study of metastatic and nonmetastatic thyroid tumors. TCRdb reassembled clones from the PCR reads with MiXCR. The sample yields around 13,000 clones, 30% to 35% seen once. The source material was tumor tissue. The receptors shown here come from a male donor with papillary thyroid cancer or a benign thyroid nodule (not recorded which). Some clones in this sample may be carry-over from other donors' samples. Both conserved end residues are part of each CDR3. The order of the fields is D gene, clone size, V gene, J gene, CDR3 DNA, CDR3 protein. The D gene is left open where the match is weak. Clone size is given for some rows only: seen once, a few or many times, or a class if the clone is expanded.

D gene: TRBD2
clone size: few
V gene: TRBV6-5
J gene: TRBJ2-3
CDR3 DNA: TGTGCCAGCAGTTACGACATATTAGCGGGGGGAAGCACAGATACGCAGTATTTT
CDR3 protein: CASSYDILAGGSTDTQYF

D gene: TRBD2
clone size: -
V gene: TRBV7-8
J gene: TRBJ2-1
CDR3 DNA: TGTGCCAGCAGCTCCCTCTCCGGGACTAGCGGGAGGGCAGTGATGGTCTTC
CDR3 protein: CASSSLSGTSGRAVMVF

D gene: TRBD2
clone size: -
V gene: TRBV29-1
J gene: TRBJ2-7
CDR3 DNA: TGCGGCGTCATCGGGGCTAGCGGGATGAGCTCCTACGAGCAGTACTTC
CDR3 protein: CGVIGASGMSSYEQYF

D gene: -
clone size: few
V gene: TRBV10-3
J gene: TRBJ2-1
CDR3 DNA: TGTGCCATCAGTGATCAACAGAATTTTTACAATGAGCAGTTCTTC
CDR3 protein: CAISDQQNFYNEQFF

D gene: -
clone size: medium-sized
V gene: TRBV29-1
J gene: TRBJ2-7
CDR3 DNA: TGCAGCGCCGCCCCCACAGGGAACGAGCAGTACTTC
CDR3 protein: CSAAPTGNEQYF

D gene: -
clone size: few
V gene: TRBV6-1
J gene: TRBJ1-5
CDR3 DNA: TGTGCCAGCAGAACGGGATTCTATAGCAATCAGCCCCAGCACTTT
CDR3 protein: CASRTGFYSNQPQHF

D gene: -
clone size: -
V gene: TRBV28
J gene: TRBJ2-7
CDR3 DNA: TGTGCCAGCAGTCTTGGGGGGGCCTCCTACGAGCAGTACTTC
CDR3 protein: CASSLGGASYEQYF

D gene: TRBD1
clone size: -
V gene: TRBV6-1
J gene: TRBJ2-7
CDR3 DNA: TGTGCCAGCAGTGAAGCTCAGGGGGCTTCCTACGAGCAGTACTTC
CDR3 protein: CASSEAQGASYEQYF

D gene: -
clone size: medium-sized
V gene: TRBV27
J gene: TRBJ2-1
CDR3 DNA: TGTGCCAGCAGCGCCGATTACAATGAGCAGTTCTTC
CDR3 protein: CASSADYNEQFF

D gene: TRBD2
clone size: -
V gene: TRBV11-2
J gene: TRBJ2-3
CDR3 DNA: TGTGCCAGCAACTCCGGACTAGAAACAGATACGCAGTATTTT
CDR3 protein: CASNSGLETDTQYF

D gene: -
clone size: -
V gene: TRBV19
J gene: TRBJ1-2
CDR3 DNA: TGTGCCAGTAGTATAGGCCGGGCTTACTATGGCTACACCTTC
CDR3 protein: CASSIGRAYYGYTF

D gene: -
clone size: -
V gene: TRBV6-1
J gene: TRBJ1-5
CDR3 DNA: TGTGCCAGCAGCCCCGGGGCAGGTAATAGCAATCAGCCCCAGCATTTT
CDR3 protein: CASSPGAGNSNQPQHF

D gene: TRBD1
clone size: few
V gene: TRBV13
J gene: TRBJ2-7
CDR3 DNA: TGTGCCAGCAGCCCAGGACAGGAAATCACCTACGAGCAGTACTTC
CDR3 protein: CASSPGQEITYEQYF

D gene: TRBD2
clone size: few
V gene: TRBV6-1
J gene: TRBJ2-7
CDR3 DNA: TGTGCCAGCAGCCGGAAGACTAGCGGGGTATACGAGCAGTACTTC
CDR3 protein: CASSRKTSGVYEQYF

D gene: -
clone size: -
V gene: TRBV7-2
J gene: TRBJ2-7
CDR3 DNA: TGTGCCAGCAGCTTAGCGAGTAGCAGGGAGCAGTACTTC
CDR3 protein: CASSLASSREQYF

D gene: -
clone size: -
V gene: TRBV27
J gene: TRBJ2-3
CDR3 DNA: TGTGCCAGCAGTCCCCTAGGCCAACCAGATACGCAGTATTTT
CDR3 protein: CASSPLGQPDTQYF

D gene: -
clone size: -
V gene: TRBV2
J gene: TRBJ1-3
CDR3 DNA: TGTGCCAGCAGTGATCAAGGGTCTGGTGGAAACACCATATATTTT
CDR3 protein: CASSDQGSGGNTIYF

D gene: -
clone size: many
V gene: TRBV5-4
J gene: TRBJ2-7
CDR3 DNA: TGTGCCAGCAGCTTCGACCGATACGAGCAGTACTTC
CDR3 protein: CASSFDRYEQYF

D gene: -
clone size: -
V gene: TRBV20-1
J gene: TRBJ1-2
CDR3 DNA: TGCAGTGCTAGACAGGGCAGCCAGGGCTACACCTTC
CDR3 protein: CSARQGSQGYTF

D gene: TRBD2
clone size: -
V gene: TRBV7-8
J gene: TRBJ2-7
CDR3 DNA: TGTGCCAGCAGCCACCCGACTAGCGGGGCGTACGAGCAGTACTTC
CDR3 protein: CASSHPTSGAYEQYF

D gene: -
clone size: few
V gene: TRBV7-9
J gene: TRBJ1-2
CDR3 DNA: TGTGCCAGCAGCTTAGCGGGGTACGGCTACACCTTC
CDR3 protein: CASSLAGYGYTF

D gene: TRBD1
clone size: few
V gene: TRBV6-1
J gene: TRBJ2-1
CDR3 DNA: TGTGGAGGTGGGACAGGGGCAGGGGCGGACTTCAATGAGCAGTTCTTC
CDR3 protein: CGGGTGAGADFNEQFF

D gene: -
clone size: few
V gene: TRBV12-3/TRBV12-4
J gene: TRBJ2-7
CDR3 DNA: TGTGCCAGCAACATAGGTAGTTTCGGCGAGCAGTACTTC
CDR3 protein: CASNIGSFGEQYF

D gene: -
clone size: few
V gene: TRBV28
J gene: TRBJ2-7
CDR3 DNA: TGTGCCAGCATTTTGCAGACCTCCTACGAGCAGTACTTC
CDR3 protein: CASILQTSYEQYF

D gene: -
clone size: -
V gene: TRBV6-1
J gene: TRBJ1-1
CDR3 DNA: TGTGCCAGCAGTGAAGTGGCGGAGAACACTGAAGCTTTCTTT
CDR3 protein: CASSEVAENTEAFF

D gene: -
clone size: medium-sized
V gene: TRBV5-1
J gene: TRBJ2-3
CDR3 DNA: TGCGCCAGCAGCGTGGGGGGAGATACGCAGTATTTT
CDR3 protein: CASSVGGDTQYF

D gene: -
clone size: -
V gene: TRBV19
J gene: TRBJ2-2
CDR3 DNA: TGTGCCACAATCGAGACAGGACCGAACACCGGGGAGCTGTTTTTT
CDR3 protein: CATIETGPNTGELFF

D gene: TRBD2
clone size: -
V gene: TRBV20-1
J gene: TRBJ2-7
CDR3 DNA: TGCAGTGCTAGTCCCAGCGGGAGTGTTAGCGAGCAGTACTTC
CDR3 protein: CSASPSGSVSEQYF

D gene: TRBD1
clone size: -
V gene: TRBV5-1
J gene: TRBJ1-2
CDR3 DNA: TGCGCCAGCAGCTTGGGGTACACAGGGGATGGCTACACCTTC
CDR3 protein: CASSLGYTGDGYTF

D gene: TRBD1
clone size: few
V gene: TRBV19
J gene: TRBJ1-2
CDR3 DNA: TGTGCCAGTAGTATCTCCAGGGGGTATGGCTACACCTTC
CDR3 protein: CASSISRGYGYTF

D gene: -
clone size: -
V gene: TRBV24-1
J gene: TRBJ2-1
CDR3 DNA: TGTGCCACCAGCAAAGAGGGGTTTTACAATGAGCAGTTCTTC
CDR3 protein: CATSKEGFYNEQFF

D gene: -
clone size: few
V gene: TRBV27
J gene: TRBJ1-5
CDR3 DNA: TGTGCCAGCAGTTTGGGGCCAATAAGCAATCAGCCCCAGCATTTT
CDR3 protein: CASSLGPISNQPQHF

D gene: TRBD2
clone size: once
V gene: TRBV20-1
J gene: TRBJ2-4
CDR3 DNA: TGCAGTGCCTTAGCGGGATCCCCCCAAAACATTCAGTACTTC
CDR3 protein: CSALAGSPQNIQYF

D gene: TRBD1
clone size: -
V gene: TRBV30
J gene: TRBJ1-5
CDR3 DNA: TGTGCCTGGAGTGCGGGACAGGGAGTATATAGCAATCAGCCCCAGCATTTT
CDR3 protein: CAWSAGQGVYSNQPQHF

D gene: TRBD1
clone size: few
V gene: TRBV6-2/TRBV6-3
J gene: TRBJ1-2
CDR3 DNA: TGTGCCAGCAGTTCCCTGGACAGGGGAAATAGCTACACCTTC
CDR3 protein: CASSSLDRGNSYTF